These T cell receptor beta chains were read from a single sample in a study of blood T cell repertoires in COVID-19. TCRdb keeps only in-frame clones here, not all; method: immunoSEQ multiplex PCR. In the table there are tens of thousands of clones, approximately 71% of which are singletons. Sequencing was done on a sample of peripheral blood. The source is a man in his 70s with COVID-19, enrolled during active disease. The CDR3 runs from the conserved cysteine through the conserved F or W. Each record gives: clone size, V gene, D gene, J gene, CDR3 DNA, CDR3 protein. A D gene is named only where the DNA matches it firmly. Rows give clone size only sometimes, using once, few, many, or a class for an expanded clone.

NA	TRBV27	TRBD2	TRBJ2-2	TGTGCCAGCAGTACTAGCGGACTGGTCCTAACCGGGGAGCTGTTTTTT	CASSTSGLVLTGELFF
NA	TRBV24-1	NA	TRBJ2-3	TGTGCCACAGGGGGCAGCGGGAGTACGGGGGGACTCACAGATACGCAGTATTTT	CATGGSGSTGGLTDTQYF
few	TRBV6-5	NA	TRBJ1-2	TGTGCCAGCAGTTACTCGAGGCCGCCGGGCTATGGCTACACCTTC	CASSYSRPPGYGYTF
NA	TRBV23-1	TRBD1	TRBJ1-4	TGCGCCAGCAGTTATCGGGACAGGGGGCGGTATGAAAAACTGTTTTTT	CASSYRDRGRYEKLFF
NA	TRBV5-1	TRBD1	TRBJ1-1	TGCGCCAGCAGCTTCACAGGGGGCGCGGAGGCTTTCTTT	CASSFTGGAEAFF
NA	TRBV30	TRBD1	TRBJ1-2	TGTGCCGCGCAGGGGGCGCTTCGGTATGGCTACACCTTC	CAAQGALRYGYTF
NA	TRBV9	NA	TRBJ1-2	TGTGCCAGCAGCGTAGCCAGGGAAGGGGTCGGTGGCTACACCTTC	CASSVAREGVGGYTF
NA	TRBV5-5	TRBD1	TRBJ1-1	TGTGCCAGCAGTTGGACAGGGACCGCTGAAGCTTTCTTT	CASSWTGTAEAFF
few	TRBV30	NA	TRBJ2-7	TGTGCCTGGAGTCTATCCTACGAGCAGTACTTC	CAWSLSYEQYF
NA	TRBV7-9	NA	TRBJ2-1	TGTGCCAGCAGCTTCTGGTCTAAACCGTATGAGCAGTTCTTC	CASSFWSKPYEQFF
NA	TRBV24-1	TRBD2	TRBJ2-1	TGTGCCACCAGTGGCCAACTAGCGGGAGGGCATCTTGAGCAGTTCTTC	CATSGQLAGGHLEQFF
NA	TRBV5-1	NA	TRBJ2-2	TGCGCCAGCAGCTTGGACGACCCGAGGGCCGGGGAGCTGTTTTTT	CASSLDDPRAGELFF
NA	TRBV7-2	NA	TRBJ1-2	TGTGCCAGCAGCTTATCCCGCCAGATCTACTATGGCTACACCTTC	CASSLSRQIYYGYTF
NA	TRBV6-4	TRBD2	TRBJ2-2	TGTGCCAGCAGTCGGGGACTGGGGACTAGCGGTAACGCCGGGGAGCTGTTTTTT	CASSRGLGTSGNAGELFF